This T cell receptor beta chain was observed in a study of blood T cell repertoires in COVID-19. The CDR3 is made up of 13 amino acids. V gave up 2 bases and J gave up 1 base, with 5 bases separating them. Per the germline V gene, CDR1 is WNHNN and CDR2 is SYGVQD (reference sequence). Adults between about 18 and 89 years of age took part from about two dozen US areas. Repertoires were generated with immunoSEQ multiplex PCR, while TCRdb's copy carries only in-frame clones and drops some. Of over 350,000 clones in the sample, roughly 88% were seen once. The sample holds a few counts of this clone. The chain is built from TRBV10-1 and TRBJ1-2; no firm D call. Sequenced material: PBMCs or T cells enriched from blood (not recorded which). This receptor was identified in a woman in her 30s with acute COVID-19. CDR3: CASSEPVNYGYTF. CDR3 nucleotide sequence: TGCGCCAGCAGTGAGCCTGTTAACTATGGCTACACCTTC.